These 18 T cell receptor beta chains were sequenced from one sample in a study of OX40 agonist ivuxolimab in advanced cancers. Assay: immunoSEQ multiplex PCR; the TCRdb copy retains only in-frame clones and omits some. The sample shows tens of thousands of clones, 88% of them seen only once. The sample consisted of CD4+ or CD8+ T cells sorted from blood, taken in a trial of the OX40 agonist ivuxolimab. These receptors all stem from an adult with an advanced solid tumor such as melanoma, head and neck, liver or kidney cancer.

The gene calls are TRBV4-2 and TRBJ1-2; 7 bases match TRBD1. Trimming cost V 3 bases and J 6 bases; bases outside gene matches: 7. This CDR3 contains 14 residues. CDR1 is LGHNA and CDR2 is YNFKEQ in the germline V gene. The CDR3 sequence: CASSQGDREDGYTF. CDR3 DNA sequence: TGTGCCAGCAGCCAGGGAGACAGGGAGGATGGCTACACCTTC.

This chain links TRBV7-2 with TRBJ2-7; 11 bases map to TRBD1. The V segment lost 1 base and the J segment 6 bases; nucleotides outside the gene matches: 5. The CDR3 is made up of 15 amino acids. Germline V lookup: CDR1 SGHTA, CDR2 FQGNSA. DNA of the CDR3: TGTGCCAGCAGCTTAGAGGGGACAGGGGGTTTCGAGCAGTACTTC. Its translation: CASSLEGTGGFEQYF.

V is TRBV7-7 and J is TRBJ2-3; D assignment may be TRBD1 or TRBD2 (5 bases each). CDR1 and CDR2 from the germline V gene are SSHAT and FNYEAQ (reference sequence). V was cut by 5 bases and J by 2 bases, with 23 bases left in between. The CDR3 runs 18 residues. The chain's CDR3 is CASSPSGRAPTPTDTQYF. CDR3 sequence (DNA): TGTGCCAGCAGCCCCTCGGGGCGAGCCCCTACCCCCACAGATACGCAGTATTTT.

The V and J genes are TRBV4-2 and TRBJ2-3; the D is unclear. Deletions cut 1 base from V and 2 bases from J, with 13 bases between. Germline V gene sequence: CDR1 LGHNA, CDR2 YNFKEQ. The CDR3 is 16 amino acids. The CDR3: CASSQAGLDSTDTQYF. CDR3 DNA sequence: TGTGCCAGCAGCCAAGCTGGTCTTGACTCCACAGATACGCAGTATTTT.

The rearrangement uses TRBV9 and TRBJ2-3; 13 nucleotides align to TRBD2. CDR1 and CDR2 from the germline V gene are SGDLS and YYNGEE. The CDR3 covers 16 residues. The trim removed 4 bases at V and 6 bases at J, leaving 8 bases unmatched. DNA for the CDR3: TGTGCCAGCAGCAAAAGGACTAGCGGGAGCCAGGATACGCAGTATTTT. Protein sequence: CASSKRTSGSQDTQYF. Full variable domain (missing parts from reference TRBV9 and TRBJ2-3): DSGVTQTPKHLITATGQRVTLRCSPRSGDLSVYWYQQSLDQGLQFLIQYYNGEERAKGNILERFSAQQFPDLHSELNLSSLELGDSALYFCASSKRTSGSQDTQYFGPGTRLTVL.

The chain has TRBV7-8 and TRBJ2-2, with TRBD2 matching over 8 bases. Losses at the gene ends were 4 bases for V and 4 bases for J; bases not matched to a gene: 8. Germline V gene sequence: CDR1 SGHVS, CDR2 FQNEAQ. The CDR3 sequence is 16 residues long. The CDR3: CASSSEAGASTGELFF. DNA of the CDR3: TGTGCCAGCAGCTCAGAAGCGGGAGCTAGCACCGGGGAGCTGTTTTTT.

Only a few counts were recorded for this clone. This chain links TRBV28 with TRBJ2-5, with unresolved D. This CDR3 region has 12 residues. Trimming stripped 3 bases from V and 1 base from J, with 3 bases between. Germline CDR1 is MDHEN and CDR2 is SYDVKM. The CDR3 protein is CASSFSQETQYF. CDR3 sequence (DNA): TGTGCCAGCAGTTTCAGCCAAGAGACCCAGTACTTC. Variable domain in full (rest from reference TRBV28 and TRBJ2-5): DVKVTQSSRYLVKRTGEKVFLECVQDMDHENMFWYRQDPGLGLRLIYFSYDVKMKEKGDIPEGYSVSREKKERFSLILESASTNQTSMYLCASSFSQETQYFGPGTRLLVL.

The genes are TRBV2 and TRBJ1-5, with TRBD1 matching 7 bases. The junction had 5 bases not matched to a gene; V was cut back by 3 bases and J by 6 bases. This CDR3 is built from 14 residues. Germline CDR1 and CDR2: SNHLY and FYNNEI. The CDR3 region has the DNA TGTGCCAGCAGTGATACAGGGGAAGTTCAGCCCCAGCATTTT. This codes for CASSDTGEVQPQHF.

The V and J genes are TRBV6-6 and TRBJ2-1, with D tentatively TRBD1 or TRBD2 (5 bases each). The germline gives CDR1 MNHNY, CDR2 SVGAGI (reference sequence). The length of the CDR3 is 14 residues. V was shortened by 4 bases and J by 7 bases, with 14 bases between the two germline ends. The DNA for the CDR3 is TGTGCCAGCAGTTGGGGGTGGGGCCCTAATGAGCAGTTCTTC. Protein sequence: CASSWGWGPNEQFF.

Written as DNA, the CDR3 is TGTGCCAGCAGCTTGGGAGCGGGAGGTATTCAGGAGACCCAGTACTTC. This codes for CASSLGAGGIQETQYF. The rearrangement links TRBV5-4 to TRBJ2-5; 9 bases are shared with TRBD2. Germline loops: CDR1 SGHNT, CDR2 YYREEE (reference sequence). V trimming: 0 bases; J trimming: 5 bases; junction bases outside the gene matches: 8. CDR3 size: 16 residues.

The gene calls are TRBV11-3 and TRBJ2-3; the D is unclear. This CDR3 comprises 13 residues. The V end was cut by 8 bases, the J end by 4 bases, with 13 bases between. Germline V gene lookup returns CDR1 SGHNT and CDR2 YENEEA. CDR3 DNA sequence: TGTGCCAGCTATTCTTTATACGCAGATACGCAGTATTTT. This translates into CASYSLYADTQYF.

The chain has TRBV11-2 and TRBJ1-2, with 8 bases lining up with TRBD1. CDR1 is SGHAT, CDR2 FQNNGV, per germline. This CDR3 has 15 amino acids. The V gene end was trimmed by 4 bases and the J gene end by 5 bases; junction bases not matched to a gene: 9. The CDR3 loop is CASSSLTGAPYGYTF. The CDR3 DNA is TGTGCCAGCAGCTCATTGACAGGGGCACCTTATGGCTACACCTTC.

J is TRBJ1-1 and V is TRBV12-5, with D hard to call. The CDR3 loop spans 13 amino acids. V was pared by 2 bases and J by 2 bases, with 6 bases between. Germline V gene sequence: CDR1 LGHNT, CDR2 FRNRAP. CDR3 loop: CASGLIRNTEAFF. CDR3 coding DNA: TGTGCTAGTGGTTTGATCCGAAACACTGAAGCTTTCTTT.

This chain connects TRBV18 to TRBJ1-1; D not resolved. V lost 1 base, J lost 1 base, and 7 bases lay in between. Germline V lookup: CDR1 KGHSH, CDR2 LQKENI. The CDR3 runs to 14 residues. The CDR3 nucleotides read TGTGCCAGCTCACCACAAACGCAGAACACTGAAGCTTTCTTT. Its protein product is CASSPQTQNTEAFF.

The chain joins TRBV5-6 to TRBJ2-4, with D perhaps matching TRBD1 or TRBD2 (6 bases each). V lost 4 bases, J lost 0 bases, and 14 bases lay in between. This CDR3 is built from 16 residues. Germline loops: CDR1 SGHDT, CDR2 YYEEEE. The CDR3 sequence: CASSPRGAGAKNIQYF. The CDR3 DNA sequence: TGTGCCAGCAGCCCAAGGGGGGCTGGAGCCAAAAACATTCAGTACTTC.

V and J are TRBV28 and TRBJ1-3; 10 bases are a match to TRBD1. Trimming took 5 bases from V and 3 from J; bases not matched to a gene: 10. Germline V gives CDR1 MDHEN, CDR2 SYDVKM. This CDR3 is built from 17 residues. In nucleotides, the CDR3 is TGTGCCAGCAGTGGGGGGACAGGGGTAATGGTTGGAAACACCATATATTTT. Translation: CASSGGTGVMVGNTIYF.

This chain uses TRBV28 with TRBJ2-2, with 7 bases identical to TRBD1. The germline gives CDR1 MDHEN, CDR2 SYDVKM. The CDR3 spans 16 residues. V lost 4 bases and J lost 6; bases outside the gene matches: 11. CDR3 DNA sequence: TGTGCCAGCAGTTCACCCCAGACAGGGTCCCCCGGGGAGCTGTTTTTT. Protein: CASSSPQTGSPGELFF.

The chain recombines TRBV4-1 with TRBJ2-7; 8 bases line up with TRBD1. Trimming removed 4 bases from V and 2 bases from J; junction bases left unmatched: 22. Germline V lookup: CDR1 MGHRA, CDR2 YSYEKL. The CDR3 sequence is 20 residues long. CDR3 residues: CASSPYLVRGLNLPPYEQYF. The CDR3 coding sequence is TGCGCCAGCAGCCCTTATTTGGTCAGGGGGCTAAACCTTCCCCCCTACGAGCAGTACTTC.